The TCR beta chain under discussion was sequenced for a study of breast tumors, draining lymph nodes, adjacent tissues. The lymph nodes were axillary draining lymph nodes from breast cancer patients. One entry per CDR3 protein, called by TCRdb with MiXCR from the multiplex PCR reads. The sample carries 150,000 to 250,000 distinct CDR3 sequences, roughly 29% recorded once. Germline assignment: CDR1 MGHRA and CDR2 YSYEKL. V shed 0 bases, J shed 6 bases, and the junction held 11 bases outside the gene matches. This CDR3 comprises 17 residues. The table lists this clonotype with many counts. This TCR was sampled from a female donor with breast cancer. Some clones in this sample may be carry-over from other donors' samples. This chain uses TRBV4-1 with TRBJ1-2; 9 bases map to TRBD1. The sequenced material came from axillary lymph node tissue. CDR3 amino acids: CASSQDRGHRGQNGYTF. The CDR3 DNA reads TGCGCCAGCAGCCAAGATAGGGGCCACAGGGGGCAGAATGGCTACACCTTC.